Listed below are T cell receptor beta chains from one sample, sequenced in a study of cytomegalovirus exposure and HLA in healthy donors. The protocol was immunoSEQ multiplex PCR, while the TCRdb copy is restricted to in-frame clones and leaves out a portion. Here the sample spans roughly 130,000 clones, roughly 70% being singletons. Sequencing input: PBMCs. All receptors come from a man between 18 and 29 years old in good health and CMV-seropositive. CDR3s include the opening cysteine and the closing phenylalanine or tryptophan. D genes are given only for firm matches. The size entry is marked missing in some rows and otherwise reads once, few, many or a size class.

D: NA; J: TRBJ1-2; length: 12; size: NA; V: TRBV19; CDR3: CASNGPMEGYTF; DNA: TGTGCCAGTAATGGGCCCATGGAAGGCTACACCTTC
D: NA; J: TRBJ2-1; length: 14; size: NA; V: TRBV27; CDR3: CASSSPTLYNEQFF; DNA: TGTGCCAGCAGTTCCCCGACTCTCTACAATGAGCAGTTCTTC
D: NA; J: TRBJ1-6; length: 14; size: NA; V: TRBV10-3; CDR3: CAISVLAPNSPLHF; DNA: TGTGCCATCAGTGTGCTGGCCCCTAATTCACCCCTCCACTTT
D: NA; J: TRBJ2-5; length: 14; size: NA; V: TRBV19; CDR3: CASSSGTTLDPQYF; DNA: TGTGCCAGTAGCTCCGGGACAACTCTAGACCCCCAGTACTTC
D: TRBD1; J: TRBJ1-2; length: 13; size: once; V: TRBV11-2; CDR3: CASSWGQSLGYTF; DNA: TGTGCCAGCAGCTGGGGACAGAGTCTCGGCTACACCTTC
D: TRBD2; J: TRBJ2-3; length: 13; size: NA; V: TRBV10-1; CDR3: CASSDAGADTQYF; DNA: TGCGCCAGCAGTGACGCGGGGGCAGATACGCAGTATTTT
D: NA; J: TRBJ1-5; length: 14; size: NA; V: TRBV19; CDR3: CASRDDRSNQPQHF; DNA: TGTGCCAGTAGGGACGACAGGAGCAATCAGCCCCAGCATTTT
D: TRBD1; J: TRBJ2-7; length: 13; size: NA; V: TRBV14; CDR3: CASSPRKGAEQYF; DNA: TGTGCCAGCAGCCCCCGGAAGGGGGCCGAGCAGTACTTC
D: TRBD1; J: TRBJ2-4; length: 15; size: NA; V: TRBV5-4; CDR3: CASSLAAGTENIQYF; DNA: TGTGCCAGCAGCTTGGCCGCCGGGACAGAAAACATTCAGTACTTC
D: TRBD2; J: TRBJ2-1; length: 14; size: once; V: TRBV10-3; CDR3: CAISGGGTYNEQFF; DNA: TGTGCCATCAGCGGGGGGGGAACCTACAATGAGCAGTTCTTC
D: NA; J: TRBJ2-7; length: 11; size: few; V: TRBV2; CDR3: CASSEYYEQYF; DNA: TGTGCCAGCAGCGAGTACTACGAGCAGTACTTC
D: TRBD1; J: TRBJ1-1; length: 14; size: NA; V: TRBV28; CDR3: CASQSDRRNTEAFF; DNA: TGTGCCAGTCAATCGGACAGGCGGAACACTGAAGCTTTCTTT
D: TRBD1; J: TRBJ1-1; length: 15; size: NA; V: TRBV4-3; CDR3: CASSLDRGPNTEAFF; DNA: TGCGCCAGCAGCCTAGACAGGGGGCCGAACACTGAAGCTTTCTTT
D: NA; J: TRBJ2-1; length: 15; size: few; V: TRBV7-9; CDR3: CASSPTTPGDNEQFF; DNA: TGTGCCAGCAGCCCCACAACCCCCGGGGACAATGAGCAGTTCTTC
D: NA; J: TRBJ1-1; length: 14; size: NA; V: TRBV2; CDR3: CASSGPGKVTEAFF; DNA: TGTGCCAGCAGTGGTCCGGGGAAGGTCACTGAAGCTTTCTTT
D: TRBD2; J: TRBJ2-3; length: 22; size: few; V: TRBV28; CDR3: CASSSSAWSGSLVYPLLFTQYF; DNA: TGTGCCAGCAGTTCCTCCGCATGGAGCGGGAGCCTGGTTTATCCCCTCCTATTTACGCAGTATTTT
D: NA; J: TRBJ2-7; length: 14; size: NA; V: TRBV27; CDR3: CASSSRGGGHEQYF; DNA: TGTGCCAGCAGTTCCAGAGGCGGGGGCCACGAGCAGTACTTC
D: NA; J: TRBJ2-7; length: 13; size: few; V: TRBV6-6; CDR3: CASSYSWGHEQYF; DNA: TGTGCCAGCAGTTACTCTTGGGGCCACGAGCAGTACTTC
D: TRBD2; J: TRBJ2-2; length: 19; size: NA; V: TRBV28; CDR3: CASSFSPGLAAKNTGELFF; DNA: TGTGCCAGCAGTTTCTCACCGGGACTAGCGGCTAAGAACACCGGGGAGCTGTTTTTT
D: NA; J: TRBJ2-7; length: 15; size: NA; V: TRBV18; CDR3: CASSPPGQNFYEQYF; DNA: TGTGCCAGCTCACCACCGGGACAAAATTTTTACGAGCAGTACTTC
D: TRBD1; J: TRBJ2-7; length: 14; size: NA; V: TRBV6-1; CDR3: CASSGGTAPYEQYF; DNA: TGTGCCAGCAGTGGGGGGACAGCCCCCTACGAGCAGTACTTC
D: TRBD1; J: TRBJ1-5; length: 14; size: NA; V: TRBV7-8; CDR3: CASNSGTGVQPQHF; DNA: TGTGCCAGCAACTCCGGGACAGGGGTTCAGCCCCAGCATTTT
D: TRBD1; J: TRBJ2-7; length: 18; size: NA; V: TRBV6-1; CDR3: CASSGLGTGRIRAYEQYF; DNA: TGTGCCAGCAGTGGTCTTGGGACAGGGAGAATTAGGGCCTACGAGCAGTACTTC
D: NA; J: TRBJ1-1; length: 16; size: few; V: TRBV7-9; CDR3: CASGHAGLGVNTEAFF; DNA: TGTGCCAGCGGGCATGCAGGGCTAGGGGTGAACACTGAAGCTTTCTTT
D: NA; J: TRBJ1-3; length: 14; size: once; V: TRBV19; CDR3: CASKSGRTGNTIYF; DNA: TGTGCCAGTAAATCCGGGAGGACTGGAAACACCATATATTTT
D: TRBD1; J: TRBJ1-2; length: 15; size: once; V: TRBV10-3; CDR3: CVISGSGDSPYGYTF; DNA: TGTGTCATCAGTGGTTCGGGGGACAGTCCCTATGGCTACACCTTC
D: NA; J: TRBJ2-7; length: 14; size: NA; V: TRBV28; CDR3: CASSPTGDGYEQYF; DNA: TGTGCCAGCAGTCCGACGGGGGATGGCTACGAGCAGTACTTC
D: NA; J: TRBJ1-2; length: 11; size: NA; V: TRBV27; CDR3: CATLTGRGYTF; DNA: TGTGCCACCCTGACAGGTCGTGGCTACACCTTC
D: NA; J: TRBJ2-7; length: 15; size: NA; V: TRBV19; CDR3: CASSITSLSSYEQYF; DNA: TGTGCCAGTAGTATTACCTCCCTCAGCTCCTACGAGCAGTACTTC
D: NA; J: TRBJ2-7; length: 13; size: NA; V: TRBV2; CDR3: CASGGAGGYEQYF; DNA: TGTGCCAGCGGCGGGGCAGGAGGCTACGAGCAGTACTTC
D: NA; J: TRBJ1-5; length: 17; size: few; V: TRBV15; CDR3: CATSRPPQGLGNQPQHF; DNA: TGTGCCACCAGCAGGCCGCCACAGGGTCTTGGCAATCAGCCCCAGCATTTT
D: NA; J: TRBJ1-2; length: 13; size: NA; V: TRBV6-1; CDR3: CASSEAGPYGYTF; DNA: TGTGCCAGCAGTGAAGCGGGGCCTTATGGCTACACCTTC